This is a list of T cell receptor beta chains from one sample in a study of T cells in narcolepsy. This table comes from immunoSEQ multiplex PCR, and its TCRdb copy is limited to in-frame clones, with some not included. Counted here are 2,000 to 3,000 clones, over 25% occurring once; the ten biggest clones make up about a fifth. Their antigen targets remain unknown. Input material: cultured CD4+ T cells from cerebrospinal fluid. These receptors originate from a human donor with narcolepsy. Each CDR3 is given with its conserved first and last residue. D genes are given only for firm matches. Clone size is stated in some rows and not others, as once, few, many or a class when expanded.

>TRBV7-7|NA|TRBJ2-3|TRBD2
TGTGCCAGCAGCTTGGGGGGGACAGATACGCAGTATTTT
CASSLGGTDTQYF
>TRBV2|NA|TRBJ1-1|TRBD1
TGTGCCAGCAGGGCAGGGGGGCACACTGAAGCTTTCTTT
CASRAGGHTEAFF
>TRBV5-1|large|TRBJ1-5|NA
TGCGCCAGCAGCTTGGAAGGAGGGAGTCAGCCCCAGCATTTT
CASSLEGGSQPQHF
>TRBV5-3|NA|TRBJ2-5|NA
TGTGCCAGCAGCTTAGCGCCTCGACAAGAGACCCAGTACTTC
CASSLAPRQETQYF
>TRBV11-2|few|TRBJ1-6|NA
TGTGCCAGCAGCTTAAGGGGGAACTATAATTCACCCCTCCACTTT
CASSLRGNYNSPLHF
>TRBV19|NA|TRBJ2-3|TRBD2
TGTGCCAGTAGGCGATCGGGAACTAGCGGTACAGATACGCAGTATTTT
CASRRSGTSGTDTQYF
>TRBV6-6|NA|TRBJ2-6|NA
TGTGCCAGCAGTTACTCGAGAGAGGCCAACGTCCTGACTTTC
CASSYSREANVLTF
>TRBV7-4|few|TRBJ2-1|TRBD2
TGTGCCAGCAGCTTAGCGCGGAGCGGGGGAGTCAATGAGCAGTTCTTC
CASSLARSGGVNEQFF
>TRBV28|large|TRBJ1-1|NA
TGTGCCAGCAGCCATATAATGAACACTGAAGCTTTCTTT
CASSHIMNTEAFF
>TRBV6-9|NA|TRBJ2-5|NA
TGTGCCAGCTCCGGGCAGCCTCCGTACCAAGAGACCCAGTACTTC
CASSGQPPYQETQYF
>TRBV7-2|NA|TRBJ2-3|NA
TGCGCCAGCAGCCAAGGTCCGTTCTCTAGCACAGATACGCAGTATTTT
CASSQGPFSSTDTQYF
>TRBV10-3|NA|TRBJ2-5|NA
TGTGCCATCAGTGGAGTGATAGAAGAGACCCAGTACTTC
CAISGVIEETQYF
>TRBV7-9|few|TRBJ2-7|NA
TGTGCCAGCAGCTCGGTCAGGGGAGGCGAGCAGTACTTC
CASSSVRGGEQYF
>TRBV6-1|NA|TRBJ1-4|TRBD1
TGTGCCAGCAGCTACCGGGACAGGATTGGGGAAAAACTGTTTTTT
CASSYRDRIGEKLFF
>TRBV4-2|NA|TRBJ1-1|NA
TGTGCCAGCAGCCACCAAGTGGGGGTAACGAACACTGAAGCTTTCTTT
CASSHQVGVTNTEAFF
>TRBV6-4|NA|TRBJ1-2|NA
TGTGCCGTACAGAAATTCTATGGCTACACCTTC
CAVQKFYGYTF
>TRBV28|few|TRBJ1-4|NA
TGTGCCAGCAGCTTCGGGTCCGTTGAAAAACTGTTTTTT
CASSFGSVEKLFF
>TRBV5-1|few|TRBJ2-5|NA
TGCGCCAGCAGCTCTTACCGGGACCCTGGGGAGACCCAGTACTTC
CASSSYRDPGETQYF
>TRBV6-5|few|TRBJ1-3|NA
TGTGCCAGCAGTTTCTCTGGAAACACCATATATTTT
CASSFSGNTIYF
>TRBV7-4|few|TRBJ2-3|TRBD2
TGTGCCAGCACCTTCCTCAGCGGGAGGCCAGATACGCAGTATTTT
CASTFLSGRPDTQYF
>TRBV5-1|medium-sized|TRBJ1-1|NA
TGCGCCAGCAGCTTGGAAGGGGGGAACACTGAAGCTTTCTTT
CASSLEGGNTEAFF
>TRBV15|NA|TRBJ1-4|NA
TGTGCCACCAGCAGATCAGGGGATTGGAACGAAAAACTGTTTTTT
CATSRSGDWNEKLFF
>TRBV7-2|few|TRBJ1-2|NA
TGTGCCAGCAGCCCTACAGGGAACTATGGCTACACCTTC
CASSPTGNYGYTF
>TRBV5-5|NA|TRBJ2-7|NA
TGCGCCAGCAGCCAAGAGTGGAGGTCCTACGAGCAGTACTTC
CASSQEWRSYEQYF
>TRBV7-8|few|TRBJ1-2|NA
TGTGCCAGCAGCGTAGGGGGAGCCGGGGGATATGGCTACACCTTC
CASSVGGAGGYGYTF
>TRBV4-2|few|TRBJ1-3|NA
TGTGCCAGAAGCTTGTTAGGAACCCACTCTGGAAACACCATATATTTT
CARSLLGTHSGNTIYF
>TRBV4-2|NA|TRBJ1-2|TRBD1
TGTGCCAGCAGCCAAGGTGCACAGGGGGGAGGCTACACCTTC
CASSQGAQGGGYTF
>TRBV12-2|NA|TRBJ1-6|NA
TGTGCAAGGCGCGCACGACCGGGACAGGGGGCTAGGCCCCGCCACTTT
CARRARPGQGARPRHF
>TRBV9|medium-sized|TRBJ1-5|NA
TGTGCCAGCAGCGTAGGGGAACAGTTCAATCAGCCCCAGCATTTT
CASSVGEQFNQPQHF
>TRBV11-3|NA|TRBJ1-5|NA
TGTGCCAGCAGCTTGTTGGCCAATCAGCCCCAGCATTTT
CASSLLANQPQHF